This T cell receptor (beta chain) was identified in a study of T cells in Graves' hyperthyroidism and ophthalmopathy. V lost 2 bases, J lost 8 bases, and 18 bases lay in between. Germline V gives CDR1 MNHEY, CDR2 SVGAGI. CDR3 size: 15 residues. RNA transcripts were the template for amplifying TCR beta CDR3 regions. RT-PCR in the first round (using the HTBI primer set) targeted the TCR CDR3. From the multiplex PCR reads, TCRdb called clonotypes with MiXCR, one entry per CDR3 protein. This repertoire shows under 250,000 distinct CDR3 sequences, around 26% found once; its top ten account for around 32%. Many counts were recorded for this clonotype.

The chain recombines TRBV6-5 with TRBJ1-2; possibly TRBD1 for D (5 bases). The sequence came from a woman aged 40 to 50 with Graves' ophthalmopathy. Sequencing was carried out using blood. The CDR3 nucleotides are TGTGCCAGCAGTTACCGCGGACAAGGAGGTCAAGGCTACACCTTC. It yields the protein CASSYRGQGGQGYTF.